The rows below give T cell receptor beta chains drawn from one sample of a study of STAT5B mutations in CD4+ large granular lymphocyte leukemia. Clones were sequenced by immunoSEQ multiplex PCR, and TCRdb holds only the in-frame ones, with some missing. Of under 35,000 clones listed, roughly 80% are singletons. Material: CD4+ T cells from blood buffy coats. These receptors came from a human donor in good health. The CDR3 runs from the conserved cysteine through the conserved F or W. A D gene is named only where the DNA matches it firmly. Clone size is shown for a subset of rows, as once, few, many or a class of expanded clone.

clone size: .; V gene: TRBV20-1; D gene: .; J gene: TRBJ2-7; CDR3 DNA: TGCAGTGCTAGAGTGAGCTACGAGCAGTACTTC; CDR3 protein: CSARVSYEQYF
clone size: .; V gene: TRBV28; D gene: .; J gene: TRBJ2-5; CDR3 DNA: TGTGCCAGCAGTTCCTGGGGGATTTTACAAGAGACCCAGTACTTC; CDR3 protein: CASSSWGILQETQYF
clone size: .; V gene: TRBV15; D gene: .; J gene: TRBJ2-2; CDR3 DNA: TGTGCCACCAGCAGAGATCCCCCAGGGGCCGGGGAGCTGTTTTTT; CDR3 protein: CATSRDPPGAGELFF
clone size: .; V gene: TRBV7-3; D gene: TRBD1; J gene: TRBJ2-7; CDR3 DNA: TGTGCCAGCAGCTTATCGGGACAGGGGGGCGAGCAGTACTTC; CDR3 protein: CASSLSGQGGEQYF
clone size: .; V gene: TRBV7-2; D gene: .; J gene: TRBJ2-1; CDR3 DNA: TGTGCCAGCAGCCTATCCTTGGGGTATGAGCAGTTCTTC; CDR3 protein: CASSLSLGYEQFF
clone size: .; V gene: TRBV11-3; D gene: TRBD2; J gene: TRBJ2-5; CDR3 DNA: TGTGCCAGCAGCGACGGGGGGTCCCAAGAGACCCAGTACTTC; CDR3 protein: CASSDGGSQETQYF
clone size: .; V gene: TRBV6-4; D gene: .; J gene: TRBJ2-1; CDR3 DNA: TGTGCCAGCAGCCCCCTCTGGGGGTGGAATGAGCAGTTCTTC; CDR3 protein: CASSPLWGWNEQFF
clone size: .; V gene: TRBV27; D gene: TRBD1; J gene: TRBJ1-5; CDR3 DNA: TGTGCCAGCAGTTTAAAGATCCCAGGGGGAAGGGGCAATCAGCCCCAGCATTTT; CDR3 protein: CASSLKIPGGRGNQPQHF
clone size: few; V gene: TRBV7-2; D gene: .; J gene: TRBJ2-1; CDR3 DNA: TGTGCCAGCAGCTCCACGACATTTAATGAGCAGTTCTTC; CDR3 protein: CASSSTTFNEQFF
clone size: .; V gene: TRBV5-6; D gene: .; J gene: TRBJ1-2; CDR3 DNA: TGTGCCAGCAGCTTGGGATTGGCGGGGGACTATGGCTACACCTTC; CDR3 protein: CASSLGLAGDYGYTF
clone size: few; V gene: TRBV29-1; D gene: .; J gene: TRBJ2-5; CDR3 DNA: TGCAGCGTTAGGGGGGGTTTTGGTGGAGGAGAGACCCAGTACTTC; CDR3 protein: CSVRGGFGGGETQYF
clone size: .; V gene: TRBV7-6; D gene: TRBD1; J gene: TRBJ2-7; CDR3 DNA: TGTGCCAGCAGCTTAGGGTCTACAGGGGGTTCCTACGAGCAGTACTTC; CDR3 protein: CASSLGSTGGSYEQYF
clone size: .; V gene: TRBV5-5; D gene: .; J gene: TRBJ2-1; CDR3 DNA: TGTGCCAGCAGGATGGGGTCCACTTACAATGAGCAGTTCTTC; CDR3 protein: CASRMGSTYNEQFF
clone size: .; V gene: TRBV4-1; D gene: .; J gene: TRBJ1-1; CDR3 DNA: TGCGCCAGCAGCCCAAGCCCCGAAGCTTTCTTT; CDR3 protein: CASSPSPEAFF
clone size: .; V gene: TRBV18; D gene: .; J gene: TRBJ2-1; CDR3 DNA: TGTGCCAGCTCAACCACCTCCGGGGCCTACAATGAGCAGTTCTTC; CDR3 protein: CASSTTSGAYNEQFF
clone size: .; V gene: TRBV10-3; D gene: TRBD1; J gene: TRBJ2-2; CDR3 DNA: TGTGCCACCCACACAGGGGGCGGGGACACCGGGGAGCTGTTTTTT; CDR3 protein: CATHTGGGDTGELFF
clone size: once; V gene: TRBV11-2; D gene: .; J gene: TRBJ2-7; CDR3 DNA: TGTGCCAGCAGCTTACCGGATTGGGGCGAGCAGTACTTC; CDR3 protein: CASSLPDWGEQYF
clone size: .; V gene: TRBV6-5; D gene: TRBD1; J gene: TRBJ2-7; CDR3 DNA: TGTGCCAGCAGTTACGACAGGGGAGACGAGCAGTACTTC; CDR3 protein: CASSYDRGDEQYF
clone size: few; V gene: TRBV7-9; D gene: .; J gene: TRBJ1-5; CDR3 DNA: TGTGCCAGCAGCTTAGGTGGGCTAAATCAGCCCCAGCATTTT; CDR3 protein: CASSLGGLNQPQHF
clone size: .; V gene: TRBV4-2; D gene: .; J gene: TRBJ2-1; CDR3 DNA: TGTGCCAGCAGCCAAGACGAACGTGCTGCAACGTTGTTTGAGCAGTTCTTC; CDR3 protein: CASSQDERAATLFEQFF
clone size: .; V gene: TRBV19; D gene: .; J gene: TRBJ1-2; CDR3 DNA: TGTGCCAGTAGTAGGGGATTAAACCGGGAAGCCCTGGGCTACACCTTC; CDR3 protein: CASSRGLNREALGYTF
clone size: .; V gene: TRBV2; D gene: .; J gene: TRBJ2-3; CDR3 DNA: TGTGCCAGCAGTTCCCGGGCGCCCGCCGCGGCAGATACGCAGTATTTT; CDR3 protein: CASSSRAPAAADTQYF
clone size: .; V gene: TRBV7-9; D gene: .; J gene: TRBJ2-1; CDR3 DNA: TGTGCCAGCAGCCCAGGGAGGTCCTACAGCTCCTACAATGAGCAGTTCTTC; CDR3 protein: CASSPGRSYSSYNEQFF
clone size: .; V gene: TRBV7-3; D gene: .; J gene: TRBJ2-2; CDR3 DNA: TGTGCCAGCAGTTATTCGGGTCCCGGGGAGCTGTTTTTT; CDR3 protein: CASSYSGPGELFF
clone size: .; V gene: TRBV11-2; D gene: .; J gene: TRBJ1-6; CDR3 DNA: TGTGCCAGCAGCTTCGCAGGGCCTCAATCACCCCTCCACTTT; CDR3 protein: CASSFAGPQSPLHF